These 11 T cell receptor beta chains were sequenced from one sample in a study of CD8+ T cells in alopecia areata. RNA, once extracted, was reverse transcribed into cDNA for use as the sequencing template. The repertoire was sequenced with immunoSEQ multiplex PCR; TCRdb's copy has only in-frame clones and lacks some. Of roughly 60,000 clones listed, roughly 47% are singletons. Specimen: NKG2D-low CD8+ T cells sorted from blood. These receptors were collected from a human donor with alopecia areata.

This clone turned up a few times. The chain links TRBV29-1 to TRBJ2-7, with D perhaps being TRBD1 or TRBD2 (5 bases each). Germline V CDR1 and CDR2: SQVTM, ANQGSEA. Trimming shortened V by 7 bases and J by 0 bases, and 10 bases separated the two germline ends. CDR3 length: 12 amino acids. CDR3 in amino acids: CSGDGDSYEQYF. The DNA of the CDR3 is TGCAGCGGGGACGGGGACTCCTACGAGCAGTACTTC.

This clone was seen once. The chain is built from TRBV27 and TRBJ2-5; TRBD1 matches 10 bases. After removal of 5 bases from V and 3 bases from J, the junction contained 3 bases not matched to a gene. CDR1 is MNHEY and CDR2 is SMNVEV in the germline V gene (reference sequence). This CDR3 is 14 amino acids long. CDR3 in DNA: TGTGCCAGCAGTGGGACAGGGGCCGAAGAGACCCAGTACTTC. Translation: CASSGTGAEETQYF.

The chain has TRBV4-1 and TRBJ2-2; D may correspond to TRBD1 or TRBD2 (5 bases each). The CDR3 loop spans 13 amino acids. Germline V gene data show CDR1 as MGHRA and CDR2 as YSYEKL. V was trimmed by 1 base and J by 6 bases, leaving 6 bases between them. CDR3 DNA: TGCGCCAGCAGCCAAGTGGGACCCGGGGAGCTGTTTTTT. Translation: CASSQVGPGELFF.

V gene TRBV4-1 combines with J gene TRBJ2-3, with 11 bases matching TRBD2. The V and J ends lost 2 bases and 2 bases, in that order; junction bases with no gene match: 3. This CDR3 has 16 residues. CDR1 and CDR2 (germline): MGHRA, YSYEKL. The CDR3 nucleotides read TGCGCCAGCAGCCAACTACTAGCGGGGGTCACAGATACGCAGTATTTT. Amino acid sequence: CASSQLLAGVTDTQYF.

The CDR3 DNA sequence: TGTGCCAGCAGGGCCGGGACTAGCTCCTACAATGAGCAGTTCTTC. Protein sequence: CASRAGTSSYNEQFF. This chain uses TRBV2 with TRBJ2-1; 8 bases line up with TRBD2. This CDR3 region has 15 residues. The trim removed 6 bases at V and 0 bases at J, leaving 4 bases unmatched. CDR1 SNHLY and CDR2 FYNNEI come from the germline V gene.

The chain carries TRBV28 and TRBJ2-3; D is unresolved. The V end lost 3 bases, the J end lost 8 bases, and 3 bases lay between the germline ends. This CDR3 is 10 amino acids long. Germline values: CDR1 MDHEN, CDR2 SYDVKM. For the CDR3, the DNA is TGTGCCAGCAGTTTGGGTACGCAGTATTTT. This translates into CASSLGTQYF.

The chain has TRBV7-9 and TRBJ2-4, with TRBD2 as a possible D gene (6 bases). The germline gives CDR1 SEHNR, CDR2 FQNEAQ (reference sequence). Trimming removed 2 bases from V and 1 base from J, with 12 bases in between. The CDR3 runs 16 residues. CDR3: CASSLIGGRAKNIQYF. The CDR3 DNA sequence: TGTGCCAGCAGCTTAATCGGGGGTAGGGCCAAAAACATTCAGTACTTC.

This clone was detected only a few times. This chain joins TRBV7-9 and TRBJ2-1; 7 bases match TRBD2. Germline CDR1 SEHNR, CDR2 FQNEAQ (reference sequence). CDR3 length: 16 residues. The V and J ends lost 4 bases and 0 bases, in that order; junction bases with no gene match: 6. As DNA, the CDR3 is TGTGCCAGCAGCTCAGTACTAGCGAGCTCCTACAATGAGCAGTTCTTC. Protein product: CASSSVLASSYNEQFF.

This rearrangement joins TRBV14 to TRBJ2-7; tentatively, D is TRBD1 (5 bases). Trimming stripped 5 bases from V and 7 bases from J, with 15 bases between. Germline V gene sequence: CDR1 SGHDN, CDR2 FVKESK. The CDR3 totals 13 residues. The CDR3 is CASSLGWGVEQYF. CDR3 DNA sequence: TGTGCCAGCAGCTTAGGGTGGGGCGTTGAGCAGTACTTC.

The chain is built from TRBV5-1 and TRBJ2-1, with 9 positions matching TRBD2. CDR3 length: 15 residues. The junction had 6 bases not matched to a gene; V was cut back by 0 bases and J by 8 bases. Germline assignment: CDR1 SGHRS and CDR2 YFSETQ. CDR3 nucleotides: TGCGCCAGCAGCTTGGTGCGGGAGGGCCTGGATGAGCAGTTCTTC. Translation: CASSLVREGLDEQFF.

This clone was found a few times. The chain recombines TRBV5-1 with TRBJ2-1; D may be TRBD1 or TRBD2 (5 bases each). The V and J ends lost 0 bases and 8 bases respectively, with 18 bases between them. The CDR3 sequence is 16 residues long. Germline loops: CDR1 SGHRS, CDR2 YFSETQ. The CDR3 sequence: CASSLVIGTPVDEQFF. CDR3 sequence (DNA): TGCGCCAGCAGCTTGGTTATCGGGACCCCCGTCGATGAGCAGTTCTTC.